The present TCR beta chain was sequenced within a study of control samples from healthy donors and cancer patients. Assay used: immunoSEQ multiplex PCR; TCRdb lists only in-frame clones, some missing. The data contain around 72,000 clones, roughly 82% of them singletons. Per the germline V gene, CDR1 is SGHRS and CDR2 is YFSETQ. The CDR3 contains 14 residues. Deletions cut 5 bases from V and 6 bases from J, with 14 bases between. V usage is TRBV5-1 and J usage is TRBJ2-2, with D possibly called TRBD1 or TRBD2 (5 bases each). The sample consisted of blood. The receptor was isolated from a man between 50 and 59 years old in good health. CDR3 protein: CASRITGGPGELFF. CDR3 nucleotide sequence: TGCGCCAGCAGAATCACAGGAGGCCCCGGGGAGCTGTTTTTT.